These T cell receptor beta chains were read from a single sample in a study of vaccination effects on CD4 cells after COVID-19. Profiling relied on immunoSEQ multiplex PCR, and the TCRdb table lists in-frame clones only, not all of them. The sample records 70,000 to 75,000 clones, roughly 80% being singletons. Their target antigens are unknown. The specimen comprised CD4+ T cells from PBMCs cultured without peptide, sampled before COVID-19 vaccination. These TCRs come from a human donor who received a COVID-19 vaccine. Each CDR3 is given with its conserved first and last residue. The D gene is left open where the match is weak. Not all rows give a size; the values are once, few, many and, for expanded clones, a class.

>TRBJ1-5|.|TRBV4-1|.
CASSQGQDNQPQHF
TGCGCCAGCAGCCAAGGACAGGACAATCAGCCCCAGCATTTT
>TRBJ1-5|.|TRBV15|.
CATSRKLGGQSNQPQHF
TGTGCCACCAGCAGAAAGCTGGGCGGACAGTCTAATCAGCCCCAGCATTTT
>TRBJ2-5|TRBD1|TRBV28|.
CASTRTGGEETQYF
TGTGCCAGCACCCGGACAGGGGGAGAGGAGACCCAGTACTTC
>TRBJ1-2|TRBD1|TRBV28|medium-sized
CASSTYPGTDFLTF
TGTGCCAGCAGCACCTATCCCGGGACAGACTTTCTCACCTTC
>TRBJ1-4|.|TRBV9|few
CASSVDATNEKLFF
TGTGCCAGCAGCGTAGATGCAACTAATGAAAAACTGTTTTTT
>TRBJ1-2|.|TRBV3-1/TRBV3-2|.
CASSQESGATF
TGTGCCAGCAGCCAAGAGAGTGGGGCCACCTTC
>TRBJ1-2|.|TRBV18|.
CASSPEGGGGLRGYTF
TGTGCCAGCTCACCAGAAGGCGGAGGGGGACTAAGGGGCTACACCTTC
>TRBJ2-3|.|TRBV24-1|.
CATSDARGFSDTQYF
TGTGCCACCAGTGACGCCAGGGGCTTCTCAGATACGCAGTATTTT
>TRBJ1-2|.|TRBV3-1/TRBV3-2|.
CASSQGEDYGYTF
TGTGCCAGCAGCCAGGGGGAGGACTATGGCTACACCTTC
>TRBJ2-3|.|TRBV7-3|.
CASSLTGGGRTDTQYF
TGTGCCAGCAGCTTGACCGGTGGGGGGAGGACAGATACGCAGTATTTT
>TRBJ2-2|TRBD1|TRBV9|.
CASSEGQSGELFF
TGTGCCAGCAGCGAGGGACAGTCAGGGGAGCTGTTTTTT
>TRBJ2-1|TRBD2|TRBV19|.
CASNRGGGRNNEQFF
TGTGCCAGTAATCGTGGCGGGGGGCGAAACAATGAGCAGTTCTTC
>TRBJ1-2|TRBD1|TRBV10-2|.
CASSEQQGGTGVGYTF
TGCGCCAGCAGTGAGCAGCAAGGAGGGACAGGGGTAGGCTACACCTTC
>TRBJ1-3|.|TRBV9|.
CASSVGMLSSGNTIYF
TGTGCCAGCAGCGTCGGGATGTTATCGTCTGGAAACACCATATATTTT
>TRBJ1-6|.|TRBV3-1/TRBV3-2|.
CASSQIPGRDNSPLHF
TGTGCCAGCAGCCAAATCCCGGGACGGGATAATTCACCCCTCCACTTT
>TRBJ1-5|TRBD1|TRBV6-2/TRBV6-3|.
CASSFRDRVNQPQHF
TGTGCCAGCAGTTTTCGGGACAGGGTTAATCAGCCCCAGCATTTT
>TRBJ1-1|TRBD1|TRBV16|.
CASSQPDRGLLEAFF
TGTGCCAGCAGCCAACCGGACAGGGGCCTTTTAGAAGCTTTCTTT
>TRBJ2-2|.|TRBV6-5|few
CASSKGPTQGELFF
TGTGCCAGCAGCAAAGGCCCGACCCAGGGGGAGCTGTTTTTT
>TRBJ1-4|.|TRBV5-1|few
CASSLGGPATNEKLFF
TGCGCCAGCAGCTTGGGGGGCCCTGCAACTAATGAAAAACTGTTTTTT
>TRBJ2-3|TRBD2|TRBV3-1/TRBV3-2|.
CASSRLGGSTDTQYF
TGTGCCAGCAGCCGATTGGGAGGGAGCACAGATACGCAGTATTTT
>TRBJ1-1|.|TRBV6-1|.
CASSEFTGITEAFF
TGTGCCAGCAGTGAATTTACAGGCATCACTGAAGCTTTCTTT
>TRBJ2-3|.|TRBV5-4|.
CASSLERTDTQYF
TGTGCCAGCAGCTTAGAGCGCACAGATACGCAGTATTTT
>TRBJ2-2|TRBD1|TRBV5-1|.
CASSPQGANTGELFF
TGCGCCAGCAGCCCACAGGGGGCGAACACCGGGGAGCTGTTTTTT
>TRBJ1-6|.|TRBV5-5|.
CASSLAVQGNNSPLHF
TGTGCCAGCAGCTTGGCGGTACAGGGAAATAATTCACCCCTCCACTTT
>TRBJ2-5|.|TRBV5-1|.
CASSLAGGLGETQYF
TGCGCCAGCAGCTTGGCCGGTGGGCTGGGGGAGACCCAGTACTTC
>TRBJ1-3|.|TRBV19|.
CASSLEASSGNTIYF
TGTGCCAGTAGTTTAGAAGCTAGCTCTGGAAACACCATATATTTT
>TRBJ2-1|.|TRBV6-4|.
CASSGGLTNEQFF
TGTGCCAGCAGTGGAGGCTTAACAAATGAGCAGTTCTTC
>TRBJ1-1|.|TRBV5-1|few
CASSSISGTNTEAFF
TGCGCCAGCAGCTCGATTTCCGGGACGAACACTGAAGCTTTCTTT
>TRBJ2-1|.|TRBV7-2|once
CASSLRPGNEQFF
TGTGCCAGCAGCTTAAGACCCGGGAATGAGCAGTTCTTC
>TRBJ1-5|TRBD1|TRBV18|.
CASSPLGTGGNQPQHF
TGTGCCAGCTCACCACTCGGGACAGGGGGCAATCAGCCCCAGCATTTT
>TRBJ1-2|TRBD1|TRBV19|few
CASSASGGVNYGYTF
TGTGCCAGTAGTGCGTCAGGGGGAGTGAACTATGGCTACACCTTC
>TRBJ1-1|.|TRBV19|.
CASSSRGARNTEAFF
TGTGCCAGTAGTTCCAGAGGGGCAAGGAACACTGAAGCTTTCTTT
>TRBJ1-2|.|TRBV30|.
CAWSTNYGYTF
TGTGCCTGGAGTACTAATTATGGCTACACCTTC
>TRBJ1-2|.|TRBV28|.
CASSRRQQDYGYTF
TGTGCCAGCAGTCGCCGACAGCAAGATTATGGCTACACCTTC
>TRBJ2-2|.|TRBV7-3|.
CASSLTPGTGELFF
TGTGCCAGCAGCTTAACCCCGGGCACCGGGGAGCTGTTTTTT
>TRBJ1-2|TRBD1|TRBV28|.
CASSFVQGLGYTF
TGTGCCAGCAGTTTTGTACAGGGGCTTGGCTACACCTTC
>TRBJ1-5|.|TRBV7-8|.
CASSLALGRRVNQPQHF
TGTGCCAGCAGCTTAGCGTTGGGACGGAGGGTGAATCAGCCCCAGCATTTT
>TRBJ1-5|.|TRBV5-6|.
CASSFGQGSQPQHF
TGTGCCAGCAGCTTCGGCCAAGGCAGTCAGCCCCAGCATTTT
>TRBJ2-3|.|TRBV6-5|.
CASSYSTSTDTQYF
TGTGCCAGCAGTTACTCGACCAGCACAGATACGCAGTATTTT
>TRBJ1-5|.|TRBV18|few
CASSLGAGTSNQPQHF
TGTGCCAGCTCACTGGGGGCCGGGACGAGCAATCAGCCCCAGCATTTT
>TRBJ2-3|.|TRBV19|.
CASSIGPRDTQYF
TGTGCCAGTAGTATTGGGCCCCGGGATACGCAGTATTTT
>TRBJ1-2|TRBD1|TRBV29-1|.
CSVVAGTAYGYTF
TGCAGCGTAGTCGCCGGGACAGCTTATGGCTACACCTTC
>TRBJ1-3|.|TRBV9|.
CASSFGRSSSGNTIYF
TGTGCCAGCAGCTTTGGACGGTCGAGCTCTGGAAACACCATATATTTT
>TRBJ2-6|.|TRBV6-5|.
CASSYSPPTLANVLTF
TGTGCCAGCAGTTACTCTCCCCCTACTCTGGCCAACGTCCTGACTTTC
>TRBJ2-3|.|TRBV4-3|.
CASSQVATGSGDTQYF
TGCGCCAGCAGCCAAGTGGCGACAGGCAGCGGAGATACGCAGTATTTT
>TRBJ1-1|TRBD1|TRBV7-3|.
CASSRTGLDTEAFF
TGTGCCAGCAGCAGGACAGGGTTGGACACTGAAGCTTTCTTT
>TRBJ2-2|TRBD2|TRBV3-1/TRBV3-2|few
CASSPAPSSGLNTGELFF
TGTGCCAGCAGCCCCGCACCTTCTAGCGGGCTGAACACCGGGGAGCTGTTTTTT
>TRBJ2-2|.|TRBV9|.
CASSVAGPRTGELFF
TGTGCCAGCAGCGTAGCTGGGCCCCGCACCGGGGAGCTGTTTTTT
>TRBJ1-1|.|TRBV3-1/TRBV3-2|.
CACCPNTEAFF
TGTGCCTGTTGTCCGAACACTGAAGCTTTCTTT
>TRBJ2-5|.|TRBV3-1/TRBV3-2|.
CASSRTFRETQYF
TGTGCCAGCAGTAGGACATTTAGGGAGACCCAGTACTTC
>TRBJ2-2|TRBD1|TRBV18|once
CASSPGRQGTGELFF
TGTGCCAGCTCACCTGGGCGACAGGGTACCGGGGAGCTGTTTTTT
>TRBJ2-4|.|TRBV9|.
CASSVAAILAKNIQYF
TGTGCCAGCAGCGTAGCGGCGATACTAGCCAAAAACATTCAGTACTTC